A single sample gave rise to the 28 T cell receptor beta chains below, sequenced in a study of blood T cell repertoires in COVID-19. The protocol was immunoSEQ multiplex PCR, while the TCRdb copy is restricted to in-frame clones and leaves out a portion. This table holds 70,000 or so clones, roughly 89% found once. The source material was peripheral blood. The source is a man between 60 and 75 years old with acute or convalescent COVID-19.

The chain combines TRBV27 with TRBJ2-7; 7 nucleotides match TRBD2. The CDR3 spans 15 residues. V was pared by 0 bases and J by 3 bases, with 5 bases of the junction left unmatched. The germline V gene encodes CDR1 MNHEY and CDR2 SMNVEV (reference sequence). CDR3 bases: TGTGCCAGCAGTTTATCCTCTAGCGGTGTCTACGAGCAGTACTTC. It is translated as CASSLSSSGVYEQYF.

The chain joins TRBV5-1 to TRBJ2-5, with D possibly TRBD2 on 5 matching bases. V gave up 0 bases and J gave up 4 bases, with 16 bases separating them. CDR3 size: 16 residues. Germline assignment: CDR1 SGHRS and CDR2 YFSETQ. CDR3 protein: CASSLGGSHLGETQYF. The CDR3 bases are TGCGCCAGCAGCTTGGGAGGGAGCCATTTGGGAGAGACCCAGTACTTC.

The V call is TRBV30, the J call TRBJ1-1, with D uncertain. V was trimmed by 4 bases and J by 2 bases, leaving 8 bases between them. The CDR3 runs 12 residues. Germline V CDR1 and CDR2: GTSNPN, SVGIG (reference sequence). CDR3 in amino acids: CAWNRVNTEAFF. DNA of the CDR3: TGTGCCTGGAACCGGGTCAACACTGAAGCTTTCTTT.

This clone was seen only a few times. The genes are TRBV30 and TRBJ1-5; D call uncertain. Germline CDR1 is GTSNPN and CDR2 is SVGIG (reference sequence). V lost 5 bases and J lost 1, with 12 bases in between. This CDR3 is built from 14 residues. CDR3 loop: CAWDEGISNQPQHF. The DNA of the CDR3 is TGTGCCTGGGACGAGGGCATAAGCAATCAGCCCCAGCATTTT. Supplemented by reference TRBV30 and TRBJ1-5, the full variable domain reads SQTIHQWPATLVQPVGSPLSLECTVEGTSNPNLYWYRQAAGRGLQLLFYSVGIGQISSEVPQNLSASRPQDRQFILSSKKLLLSDSGFYLCAWDEGISNQPQHFGDGTRLSIL.

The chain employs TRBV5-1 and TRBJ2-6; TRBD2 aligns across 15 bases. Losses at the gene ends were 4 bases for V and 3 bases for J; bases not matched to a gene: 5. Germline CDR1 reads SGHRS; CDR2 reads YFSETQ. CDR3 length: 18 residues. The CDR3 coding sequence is TGCGCCAGCAGCCCCGGGACTAGCGGGAGGATTGGGGCCAACGTCCTGACTTTC. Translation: CASSPGTSGRIGANVLTF.

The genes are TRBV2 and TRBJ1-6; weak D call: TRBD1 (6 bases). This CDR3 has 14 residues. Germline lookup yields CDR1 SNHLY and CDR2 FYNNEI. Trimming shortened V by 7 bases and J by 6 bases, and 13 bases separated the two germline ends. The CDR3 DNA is TGTGCCAGCAACCAGGGGCCGGGTAATTCACCCCTCCACTTT. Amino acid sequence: CASNQGPGNSPLHF. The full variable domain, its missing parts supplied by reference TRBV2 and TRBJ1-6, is EPEVTQTPSHQVTQMGQEVILRCVPISNHLYFYWYRQILGQKVEFLVSFYNNEISEKSEIFDDQFSVERPDGSNFTLKIRSTKLEDSAMYFCASNQGPGNSPLHFGNGTRLTVT.

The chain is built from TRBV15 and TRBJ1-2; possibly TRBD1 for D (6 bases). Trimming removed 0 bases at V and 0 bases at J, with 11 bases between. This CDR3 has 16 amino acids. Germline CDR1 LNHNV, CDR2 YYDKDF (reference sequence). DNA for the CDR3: TGTGCCACCAGCAGAGACAGGGGTCCGGCTAACTATGGCTACACCTTC. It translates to CATSRDRGPANYGYTF.

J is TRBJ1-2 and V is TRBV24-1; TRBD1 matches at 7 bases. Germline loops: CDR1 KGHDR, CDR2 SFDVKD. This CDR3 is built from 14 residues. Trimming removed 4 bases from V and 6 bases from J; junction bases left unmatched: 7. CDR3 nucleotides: TGTGCCACCAGTGACTCTGACAGGGCCCATGGCTACACCTTC. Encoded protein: CATSDSDRAHGYTF.

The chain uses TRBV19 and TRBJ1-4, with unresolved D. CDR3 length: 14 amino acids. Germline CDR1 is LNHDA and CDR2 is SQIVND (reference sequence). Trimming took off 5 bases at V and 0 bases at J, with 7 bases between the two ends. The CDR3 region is CASSLVATNEKLFF. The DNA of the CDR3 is TGTGCCAGTAGTTTGGTAGCAACTAATGAAAAACTGTTTTTT.

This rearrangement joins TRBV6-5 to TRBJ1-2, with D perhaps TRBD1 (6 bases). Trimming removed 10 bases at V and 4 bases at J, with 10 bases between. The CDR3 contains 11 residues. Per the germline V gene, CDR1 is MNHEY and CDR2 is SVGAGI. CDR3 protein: CAKTGIYGYTF. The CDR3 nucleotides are TGTGCCAAAACAGGGATCTATGGCTACACCTTC.

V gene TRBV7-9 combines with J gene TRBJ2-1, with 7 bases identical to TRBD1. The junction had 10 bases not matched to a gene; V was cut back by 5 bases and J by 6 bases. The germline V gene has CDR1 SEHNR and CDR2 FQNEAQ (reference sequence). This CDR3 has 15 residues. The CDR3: CASSPTLRGRNEQFF. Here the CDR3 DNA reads TGTGCCAGCAGCCCAACCCTAAGGGGGCGCAATGAGCAGTTCTTC. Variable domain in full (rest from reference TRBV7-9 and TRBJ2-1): DTGVSQNPRHKITKRGQNVTFRCDPISEHNRLYWYRQTLGQGPEFLTYFQNEAQLEKSRLLSDRFSAERPKGSFSTLEIQRTEQGDSAMYLCASSPTLRGRNEQFFGPGTRLTVL.

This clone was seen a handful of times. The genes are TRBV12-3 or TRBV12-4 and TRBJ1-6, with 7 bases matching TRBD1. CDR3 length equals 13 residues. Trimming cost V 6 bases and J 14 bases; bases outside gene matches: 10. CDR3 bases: TGTGCCAGCAGCCCTGACAGGGTAATCGCCCTCCACTTT. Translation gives CASSPDRVIALHF.

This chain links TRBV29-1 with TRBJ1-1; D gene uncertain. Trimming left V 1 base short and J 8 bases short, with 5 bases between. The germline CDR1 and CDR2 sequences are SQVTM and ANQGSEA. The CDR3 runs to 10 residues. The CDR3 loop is CSVEVGEAFF. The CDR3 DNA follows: TGCAGCGTTGAAGTCGGGGAAGCTTTCTTT.

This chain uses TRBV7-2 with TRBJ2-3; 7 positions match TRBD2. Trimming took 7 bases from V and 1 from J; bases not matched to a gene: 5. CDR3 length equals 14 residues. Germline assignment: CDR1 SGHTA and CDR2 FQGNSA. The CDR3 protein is CASMTSWGTDTQYF. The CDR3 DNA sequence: TGTGCCAGCATGACTAGCTGGGGCACAGATACGCAGTATTTT.

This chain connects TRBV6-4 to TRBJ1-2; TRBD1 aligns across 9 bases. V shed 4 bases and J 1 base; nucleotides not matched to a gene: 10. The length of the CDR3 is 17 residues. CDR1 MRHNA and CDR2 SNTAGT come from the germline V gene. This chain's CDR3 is CASSVWTGATFNYGYTF. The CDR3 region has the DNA TGTGCCAGCAGTGTTTGGACAGGGGCCACCTTTAACTATGGCTACACCTTC.

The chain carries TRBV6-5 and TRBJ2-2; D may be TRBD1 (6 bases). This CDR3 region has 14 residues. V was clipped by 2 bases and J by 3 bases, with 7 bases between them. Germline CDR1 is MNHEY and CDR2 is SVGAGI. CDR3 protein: CASSYRGYTGELFF. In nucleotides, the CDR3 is TGTGCCAGCAGTTACAGGGGGTACACCGGGGAGCTGTTTTTT.

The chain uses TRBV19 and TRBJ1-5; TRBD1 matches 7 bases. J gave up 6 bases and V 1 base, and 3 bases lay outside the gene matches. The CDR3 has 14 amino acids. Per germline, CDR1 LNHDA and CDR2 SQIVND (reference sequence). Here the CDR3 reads CASSIGGTVQPQHF. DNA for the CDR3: TGTGCCAGTAGTATAGGCGGGACAGTTCAGCCCCAGCATTTT.

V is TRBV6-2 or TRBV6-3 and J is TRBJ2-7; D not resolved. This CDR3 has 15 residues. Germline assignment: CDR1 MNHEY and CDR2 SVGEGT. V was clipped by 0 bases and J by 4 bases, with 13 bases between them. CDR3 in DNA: TGTGCCAGCAGTTACTCAAGAGGCGCTGGGTACGAGCAGTACTTC. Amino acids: CASSYSRGAGYEQYF.

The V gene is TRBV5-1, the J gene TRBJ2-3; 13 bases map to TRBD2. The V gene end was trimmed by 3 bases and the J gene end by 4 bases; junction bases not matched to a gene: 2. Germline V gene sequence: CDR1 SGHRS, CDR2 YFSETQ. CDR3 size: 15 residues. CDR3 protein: CASSWTSGGPDTQYF. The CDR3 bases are TGCGCCAGCAGCTGGACTAGCGGGGGACCAGATACGCAGTATTTT.

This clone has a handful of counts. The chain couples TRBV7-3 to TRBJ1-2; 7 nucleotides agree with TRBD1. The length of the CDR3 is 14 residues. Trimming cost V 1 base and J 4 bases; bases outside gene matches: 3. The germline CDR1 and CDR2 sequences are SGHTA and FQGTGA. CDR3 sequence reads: CASSLRGTVYGYTF. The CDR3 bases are TGTGCCAGCAGCTTAAGAGGGACAGTCTATGGCTACACCTTC.

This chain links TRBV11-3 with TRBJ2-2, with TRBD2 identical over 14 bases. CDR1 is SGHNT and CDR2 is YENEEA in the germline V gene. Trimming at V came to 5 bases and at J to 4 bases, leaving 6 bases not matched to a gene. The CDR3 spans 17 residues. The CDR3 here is CASSRGLAGGSTGELFF. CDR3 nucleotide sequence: TGTGCCAGCAGCCGTGGACTAGCGGGAGGTTCCACCGGGGAGCTGTTTTTT.

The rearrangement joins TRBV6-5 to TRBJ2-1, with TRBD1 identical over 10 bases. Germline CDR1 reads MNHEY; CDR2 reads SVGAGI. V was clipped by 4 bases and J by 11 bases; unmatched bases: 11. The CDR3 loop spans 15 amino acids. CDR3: CASSFPGQGLDQQFF. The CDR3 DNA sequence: TGTGCCAGCAGTTTTCCGGGACAGGGGTTGGACCAGCAGTTCTTC.

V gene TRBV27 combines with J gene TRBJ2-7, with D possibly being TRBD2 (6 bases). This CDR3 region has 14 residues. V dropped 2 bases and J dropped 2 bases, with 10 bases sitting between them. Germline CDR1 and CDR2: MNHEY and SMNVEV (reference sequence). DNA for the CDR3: TGTGCCAGCAGTTTACGGCGGGGTCCCTACGAGCAGTACTTC. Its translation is CASSLRRGPYEQYF.

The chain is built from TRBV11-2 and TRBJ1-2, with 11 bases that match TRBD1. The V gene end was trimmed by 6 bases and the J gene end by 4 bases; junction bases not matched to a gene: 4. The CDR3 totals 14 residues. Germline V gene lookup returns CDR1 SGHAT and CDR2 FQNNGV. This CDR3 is CASRRTGGSYGYTF. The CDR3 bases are TGTGCCAGCAGGCGGACAGGGGGCAGCTATGGCTACACCTTC.

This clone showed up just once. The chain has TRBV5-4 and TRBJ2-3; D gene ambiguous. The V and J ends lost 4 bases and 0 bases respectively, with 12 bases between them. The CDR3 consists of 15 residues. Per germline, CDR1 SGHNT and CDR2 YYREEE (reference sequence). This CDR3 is CASSLPSSSTDTQYF. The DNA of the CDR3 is TGTGCCAGCAGCCTCCCCTCGAGCAGCACAGATACGCAGTATTTT.

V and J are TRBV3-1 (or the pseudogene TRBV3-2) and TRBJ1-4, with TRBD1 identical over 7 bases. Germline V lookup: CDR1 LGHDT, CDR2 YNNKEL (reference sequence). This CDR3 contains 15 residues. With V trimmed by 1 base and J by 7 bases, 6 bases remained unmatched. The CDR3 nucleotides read TGTGCCAGCAGCCAAGTCAGGGGGTATTCTGAAAAACTGTTTTTT. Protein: CASSQVRGYSEKLFF.

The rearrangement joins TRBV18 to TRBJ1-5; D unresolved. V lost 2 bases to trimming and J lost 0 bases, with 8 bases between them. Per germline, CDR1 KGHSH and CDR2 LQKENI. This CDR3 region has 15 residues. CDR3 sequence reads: CASSPSGSSNQPQHF. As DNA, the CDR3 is TGTGCCAGCTCACCATCCGGGAGTAGCAATCAGCCCCAGCATTTT. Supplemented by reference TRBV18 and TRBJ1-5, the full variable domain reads NAGVMQNPRHLVRRRGQEARLRCSPMKGHSHVYWYRQLPEEGLKFMVYLQKENIIDESGMPKERFSAEFPKEGPSILRIQQVVRGDSAAYFCASSPSGSSNQPQHFGDGTRLSIL.

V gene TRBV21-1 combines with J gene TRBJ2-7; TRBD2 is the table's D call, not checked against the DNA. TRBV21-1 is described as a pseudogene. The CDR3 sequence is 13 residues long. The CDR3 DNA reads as TGTGCCAGCATTGCGGGGGCTCTCTACGAGCAGTACTTC. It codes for CASIAGALYEQYF.